This TCR beta chain stems from a study of post-analysis software for immune sequencing data. Study-wide context: As for disease course, relapsing-remitting, secondary progressive and progressive-relapsing multiple sclerosis were all included.

After removal of 5 bases from V and 1 base from J, the junction contained 9 bases not matched to a gene. This CDR3 spans 15 amino acids. Germline CDR1 reads DFQATT; CDR2 reads SNEGSKA (reference sequence). This clonotype was detected only a few times. The target antigen is unknown. Prepared libraries of TCR beta cDNA carried unique molecular identifiers. Between 1 and 10 million T cells gave rise to approximately 520,000 cDNA molecules. TCRdb itself ran the PCR reads through MiXCR, one entry per CDR3 protein. This sample has 350,000 to 450,000 distinct CDR3 sequences, with roughly 40% found just once. Study-level points and caveats: Normalized Chao1 diversity was significantly lower in multiple sclerosis patients than in controls. Strong co-clustering by F measure was seen for same-batch samples. The study found TRBV5-6, TRBV5-1 and TRBV20-1 among 4 or 5 TRBV segments more frequent in patients than controls.

Sequencing was done on a sample of blood. The sequence came from a girl aged 2-10 years with multiple sclerosis. The chain links TRBV20-1 to TRBJ2-7; 9 positions agree with TRBD1. The CDR3 DNA reads TGCAGTGCTTTTAAAACAGGGGGCAGTTCCTACGAGCAGTACTTC. It codes for CSAFKTGGSSYEQYF.